A selection of T cell receptor beta chains follows, all from one sample in a study of blood T cells in healthy people across ages. TCRdb reanalysed the 5' RACE reads using MiXCR and keeps one entry per CDR3 protein. The sample gives around 1,500,000 distinct CDR3 sequences, 40% to 50% of which show up once; 6.5% to 10% is in the top ten. What was sequenced was blood. The receptors were gathered from a woman between 18 and 30 years old in good health. CDR3s include the opening cysteine and the closing phenylalanine or tryptophan. A D gene is named only where the DNA matches it firmly. Expanded clones are given a class, and other clones once, few, many or no size at all.

>.|TRBV20-1|.|TRBJ2-1
TGCAGTGCTCCTACAGGGGGGGGGGCATACAATGAGCAGTTCTTC
CSAPTGGGAYNEQFF
>many|TRBV27|.|TRBJ2-4
TGTGCCAGCAGTTTGGGGACTGGGAAAAACATTCAGTACTTC
CASSLGTGKNIQYF
>.|TRBV9|.|TRBJ2-7
TGTGCCAGCAGCCGAAGACCACACACCAATGATCCTATCGATCTCTACGAGCAGTACTTC
CASSRRPHTNDPIDLYEQYF
>few|TRBV9|.|TRBJ2-1
TGTGCCAGCAGCCGGGTTCGAAATGAGCAGTTCTTC
CASSRVRNEQFF
>many|TRBV7-9|.|TRBJ1-3
TGTGCCAGCAGCTTAGAGGGGGGGCTGACTGGAAACACCATATATTTT
CASSLEGGLTGNTIYF
>.|TRBV20-1|TRBD2|TRBJ2-3
TGCAGTGCTAGGGCCAGGACTAGCGCGGGGTTTGGTACGCAGTATTTT
CSARARTSAGFGTQYF
>.|TRBV29-1|.|TRBJ1-1
TGCAGCGTTAGACCGGGAGACGCTGAAGCTTTCTTT
CSVRPGDAEAFF
>.|TRBV2|.|TRBJ2-5
TGTGCCAGCAGCGGCGCCCTTGAGCAGTACTTC
CASSGALEQYF
>.|TRBV7-2|.|TRBJ2-7
TGTGCCAGCAGCCCGGGTTGGGCTTGGGGTAAAAGCCACGAGCAGTACTTC
CASSPGWAWGKSHEQYF
>few|TRBV9|TRBD1|TRBJ2-7
TGTGCCAGCAGCGTAGCCCCCGGGACAGGGGGCATCGACGAGCAGTACTTC
CASSVAPGTGGIDEQYF
>.|TRBV3-1|TRBD2|TRBJ2-1
TGTGCCAGCAGCCAAGAGAGCCCCAAACCTCTAGCGGGAGTTTTCAATGAGCAGTTCTTC
CASSQESPKPLAGVFNEQFF
>few|TRBV20-1|.|TRBJ1-1
TGCAGTGCTAGCCACTCCTCAGCTTTCTTT
CSASHSSAFF
>.|TRBV12-3/TRBV12-4|.|TRBJ2-5
TGTGCCAGCACCATAGGCGGCAGGGGCGAAGAGACCCAGTACTTC
CASTIGGRGEETQYF
>many|TRBV12-3/TRBV12-4|.|TRBJ2-1
TGTGCCAGCAGCTTAGCCAATGAGCAGTTCTTC
CASSLANEQFF
>few|TRBV5-1|.|TRBJ2-1
TGCGCCAGCAGCCCACAGGATTCTTTAGGGAGCTCCTACAATGAGCAGTTCTTC
CASSPQDSLGSSYNEQFF
>.|TRBV7-9|.|TRBJ1-1
TGTGCCAGCAGCTTAGCGGGGGGTTCCAACACTGAAGCTTTCTTT
CASSLAGGSNTEAFF
>.|TRBV2|.|TRBJ2-5
TGTGCCAGCAACCCAGGCCAGCAGCAGGCGTCCCAGTACTTC
CASNPGQQQASQYF
>.|TRBV6-6|TRBD2|TRBJ2-3
TGTGCCAGCAGTGGACTAGCGGAAGATACGCAGTATTTT
CASSGLAEDTQYF
>.|TRBV20-1|.|TRBJ2-5
TGCAGTGCTAGAGCGGCCCTAGCTCGGGAGACCCAGTACTTC
CSARAALARETQYF
>.|TRBV30|.|TRBJ1-6
TGTGCCTGGAGGGAGGTGGGTTCCTCACCCCTCCACTTT
CAWREVGSSPLHF
>.|TRBV11-3|.|TRBJ2-1
TGTGCCAGCAGCTTACTGGGGGCGTCCACCACAGAGCAGTTCTTC
CASSLLGASTTEQFF
>.|TRBV3-1|.|TRBJ1-6
TGTGCCAGCAGCCAAGTTGGGGGCGGAAGCTCCTATAATTCACCCCTCCACTTT
CASSQVGGGSSYNSPLHF
>.|TRBV6-5|.|TRBJ2-7
TGTGCCAGCAGCCCCGGACATAGCTCCTACAATGAGCAGTACTTC
CASSPGHSSYNEQYF
>few|TRBV7-9|TRBD2|TRBJ2-1
TGTGCCAGCAGCTTAGGGGCACCGGGACTAGCGGGAGGACAGTTCTTC
CASSLGAPGLAGGQFF
>.|TRBV25-1|TRBD2|TRBJ2-2
TGTGCCAGCAGTGAATCGGAACTAGCGGGAGTCGGGGAGCTGTTTTTT
CASSESELAGVGELFF
>many|TRBV10-3|TRBD2|TRBJ2-1
TGTGCCATCAGTGAGCCCCCCCTAGCGGGGGACCCTTCTGAGCAGTTCTTC
CAISEPPLAGDPSEQFF
>few|TRBV3-1|.|TRBJ1-1
TGTGCCAGCAGCCAAGCCGGCAGGGTGAACACTGAAGCTTTCTTT
CASSQAGRVNTEAFF
>.|TRBV6-2/TRBV6-3|.|TRBJ1-5
TGTGCCGGCAGTTACTCCAACAGGGTTGAGGGCGACCAGCATTTT
CAGSYSNRVEGDQHF
>.|TRBV20-1|.|TRBJ1-6
TGCAGTGCTACCAGGGTTAATTCACCCCTCCACTTT
CSATRVNSPLHF
>once|TRBV27|TRBD1|TRBJ1-5
TGTGCCAGCAGTCAACAGGGGGCGAAGAATCAGCCCCAGCATTTT
CASSQQGAKNQPQHF
>few|TRBV11-1|.|TRBJ1-1
TGTGCCAGCAGCTTCAATGTCCGGGGGAGTCTCCCCGAAGCTTTCTTT
CASSFNVRGSLPEAFF
>few|TRBV27|.|TRBJ2-4
TGTGCCAGCAGCCTCCTCGGTCCGAACATTCAGTACTTC
CASSLLGPNIQYF
>.|TRBV7-8|.|TRBJ1-2
TGTGCCAGCAGCCTCCAACAGGGTATTTTCGGAGGCTACACCTTC
CASSLQQGIFGGYTF
>.|TRBV5-1|TRBD2|TRBJ2-1
TGCGCCAGCAGACCTGCAGTAGCGGGAGCCAACAATGAGCAGTTCTTC
CASRPAVAGANNEQFF
>.|TRBV20-1|.|TRBJ2-5
TGCAGTGCCTCCAGAGGGCCCGAGATTGGGACCCAGTACTTC
CSASRGPEIGTQYF
>.|TRBV5-1|TRBD2|TRBJ2-4
TGCGCCAGCAGCTTGGCTGGACTAGCGGGGGGGCGTGAGCAGTACTTC
CASSLAGLAGGREQYF
>.|TRBV28|TRBD1|TRBJ1-2
TGTGCCAGCAGTTTCCCGCTGGGAGGGGGCATTAGTGGCTACACCTTC
CASSFPLGGGISGYTF
>few|TRBV2|.|TRBJ1-2
TGTGCCAGCAGTGAAGGCCTCGGCAGGGTGGATGGCTACACCTTC
CASSEGLGRVDGYTF
>few|TRBV9|.|TRBJ2-7
TGTGCCAGCAGCGTAGCCCCTAGCCAGGGTCCCCGAACGGGCGAGCAGTACTTC
CASSVAPSQGPRTGEQYF
>.|TRBV15|TRBD2|TRBJ2-7
TGTGCCACCAGCAGAAGAGCGGGAGACTACGAGCAGTACTTC
CATSRRAGDYEQYF
>.|TRBV3-1|.|TRBJ1-5
TGTGCCAGCAGTTACACCCTCGGCAATCAGCCCCAGCATTTT
CASSYTLGNQPQHF
>.|TRBV9|.|TRBJ2-7
TGTGCCAGCAGCGTAGGTGGGGGGCCGGGAAACAATGAGCAGTACTTC
CASSVGGGPGNNEQYF
>.|TRBV7-9|.|TRBJ2-1
TGTGCCAGCAGCGGACAGTCACAGTTCTTC
CASSGQSQFF
>.|TRBV15|.|TRBJ2-7
TGTGCCACCAGCACCGGGGGGGGACAGGGTAGAGAGCAGTACTTC
CATSTGGGQGREQYF